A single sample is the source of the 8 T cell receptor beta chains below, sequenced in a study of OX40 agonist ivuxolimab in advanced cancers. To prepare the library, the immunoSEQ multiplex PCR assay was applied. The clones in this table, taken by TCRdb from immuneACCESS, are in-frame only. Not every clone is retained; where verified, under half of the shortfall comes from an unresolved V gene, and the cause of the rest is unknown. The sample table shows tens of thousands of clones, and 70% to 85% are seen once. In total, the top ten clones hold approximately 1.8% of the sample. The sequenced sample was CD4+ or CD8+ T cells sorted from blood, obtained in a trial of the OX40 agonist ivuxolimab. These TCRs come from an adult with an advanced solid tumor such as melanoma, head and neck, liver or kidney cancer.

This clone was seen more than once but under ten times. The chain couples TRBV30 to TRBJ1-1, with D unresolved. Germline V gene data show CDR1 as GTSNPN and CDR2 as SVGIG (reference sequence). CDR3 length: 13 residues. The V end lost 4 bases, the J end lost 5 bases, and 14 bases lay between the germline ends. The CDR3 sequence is CAWTASWETEAFF. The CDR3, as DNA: TGTGCCTGGACTGCGAGCTGGGAAACTGAAGCTTTCTTT.

The CDR3 sequence: CASSLRRDRDSPLHF. Written as DNA, the CDR3 is TGTGCCAGCAGCTTGCGCCGGGACAGAGATTCACCCCTCCACTTT. The chain joins TRBV7-2 to TRBJ1-6; 7 nucleotides agree with TRBD1. CDR1 is SGHTA and CDR2 is FQGNSA in the germline V gene. Trimming cost V 3 bases and J 8 bases; bases outside gene matches: 7. The CDR3 is made up of 15 amino acids.

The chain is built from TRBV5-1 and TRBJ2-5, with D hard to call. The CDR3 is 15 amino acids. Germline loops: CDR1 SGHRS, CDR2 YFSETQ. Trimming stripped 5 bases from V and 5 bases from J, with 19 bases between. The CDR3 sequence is CASRESLSPSETQYF. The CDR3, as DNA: TGCGCCAGCAGGGAAAGTTTGTCCCCATCGGAGACCCAGTACTTC. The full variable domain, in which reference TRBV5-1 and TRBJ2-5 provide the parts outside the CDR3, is KAGVTQTPRYLIKTRGQQVTLSCSPISGHRSVSWYQQTPGQGLQFLFEYFSETQRNKGNFPGRFSGRQFSNSRSEMNVSTLELGDSALYLCASRESLSPSETQYFGPGTRLLVL.

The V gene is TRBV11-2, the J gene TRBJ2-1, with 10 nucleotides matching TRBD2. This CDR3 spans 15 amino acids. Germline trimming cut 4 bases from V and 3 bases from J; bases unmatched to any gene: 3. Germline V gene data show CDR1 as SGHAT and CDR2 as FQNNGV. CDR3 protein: CASSSLAGYYNEQFF. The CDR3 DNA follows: TGTGCCAGCAGCTCACTAGCGGGGTACTACAATGAGCAGTTCTTC. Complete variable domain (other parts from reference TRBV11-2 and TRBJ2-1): EAGVAQSPRYKIIEKRQSVAFWCNPISGHATLYWYQQILGQGPKLLIQFQNNGVVDDSQLPKDRFSAERLKGVDSTLKIQPAKLEDSAVYLCASSSLAGYYNEQFFGPGTRLTVL.

The CDR3 nucleotides are TGCAGCGTTGGGGACAGAGGTAATCAGCCCCAGCATTTT. Protein: CSVGDRGNQPQHF. V usage is TRBV29-1 and J usage is TRBJ1-5; 7 bases match TRBD1. This CDR3 region has 13 residues. Trimming removed 4 bases from V and 4 bases from J; junction bases left unmatched: 4. CDR1 is SQVTM, CDR2 ANQGSEA, per germline.

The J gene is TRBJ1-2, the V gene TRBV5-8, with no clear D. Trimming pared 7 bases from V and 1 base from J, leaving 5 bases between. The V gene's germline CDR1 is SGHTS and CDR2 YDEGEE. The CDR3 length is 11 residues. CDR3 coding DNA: TGTGCCAGCGGGGTTAACTATGGCTACACCTTC. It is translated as CASGVNYGYTF.

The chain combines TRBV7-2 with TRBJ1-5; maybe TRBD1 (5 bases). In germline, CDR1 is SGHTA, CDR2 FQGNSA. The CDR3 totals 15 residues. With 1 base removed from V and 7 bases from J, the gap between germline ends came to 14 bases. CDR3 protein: CASSLGGTGRQPQHF. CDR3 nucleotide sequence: TGTGCCAGCAGCTTAGGGGGTACAGGTAGACAGCCCCAGCATTTT.

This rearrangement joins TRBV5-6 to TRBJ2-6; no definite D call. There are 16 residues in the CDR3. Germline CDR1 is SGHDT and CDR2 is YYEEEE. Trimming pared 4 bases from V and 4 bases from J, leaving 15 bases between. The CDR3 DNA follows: TGTGCCAGCAGCGTTACCTTTATGGGAGGGGCCAACGTCCTGACTTTC. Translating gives CASSVTFMGGANVLTF.